What follows are 6 T cell receptor beta chains derived from one specimen sequenced in a study of cytomegalovirus exposure and HLA in healthy donors. It was with 60 Vbeta and 13 Jbeta primers that the PCR ran. Measured with immunoSEQ multiplex PCR; TCRdb has only the in-frame clones, and not every one. This table holds 200,000 or so clones. The sequencing input was PBMCs. The receptors shown here come from a boy aged 5-17 years in good health and CMV-seronegative.

The chain couples TRBV11-2 to TRBJ1-6, with 10 bases lining up with TRBD1. Germline CDR1 reads SGHAT; CDR2 reads FQNNGV. CDR3 size: 16 residues. Trimming took 2 bases from V and 10 from J; bases not matched to a gene: 8. The CDR3 here is CASSLIRQGAGSPLHF. The CDR3 DNA follows: TGTGCCAGCAGCTTAATCAGACAGGGGGCCGGGTCACCCCTCCACTTT.

The chain combines TRBV19 with TRBJ2-7; maybe TRBD2 (7 bases). Germline V gives CDR1 LNHDA, CDR2 SQIVND (reference sequence). The CDR3 is 15 residues long. V gave up 3 bases and J gave up 4 bases, with 16 bases separating them. DNA for the CDR3: TGTGCCAGTAGTATGGGGGGGGCCCTTTCGTACGAGCAGTACTTC. Its translation: CASSMGGALSYEQYF.

The chain is built from TRBV7-9 and TRBJ2-2; a weak D match, TRBD1 (6 bases). Trimming left V 5 bases short and J 4 bases short, with 17 bases between. The CDR3 length is 16 residues. The germline CDR1 and CDR2 sequences are SEHNR and FQNEAQ (reference sequence). Here the CDR3 reads CASSDRRTRGTGELFF. The CDR3 coding sequence is TGTGCCAGCAGCGATAGAAGGACCAGGGGCACCGGGGAGCTGTTTTTT.

The V call is TRBV4-3, the J call TRBJ1-4; D is ambiguous. Germline V gene lookup returns CDR1 LGHNA and CDR2 YSLEER. Between the trimmed V and J ends, which lost 2 bases and 3 bases, there was a span of 10 bases. The CDR3 is made up of 15 amino acids. CDR3 bases: TGCGCCAGCAGCCAATCGGGTCTCCCTAATGAAAAACTGTTTTTT. It codes for CASSQSGLPNEKLFF.

The chain is built from TRBV30 and TRBJ1-1; D not resolved. CDR3 size: 14 residues. CDR1 and CDR2 from the germline V gene are GTSNPN and SVGIG (reference sequence). Trimming removed 3 bases from V and 1 base from J, with 12 bases in between. This chain's CDR3 is CAWRNWRPNTEAFF. CDR3 nucleotides: TGTGCCTGGAGGAATTGGCGGCCGAACACTGAAGCTTTCTTT. Together with reference TRBV30 and TRBJ1-1, the CDR3 gives the full variable domain: SQTIHQWPATLVQPVGSPLSLECTVEGTSNPNLYWYRQAAGRGLQLLFYSVGIGQISSEVPQNLSASRPQDRQFILSSKKLLLSDSGFYLCAWRNWRPNTEAFFGQGTRLTVV.

This chain joins TRBV30 and TRBJ2-7; 10 bases are shared with TRBD1. V lost 8 bases to trimming and J lost 0 bases; unmatched junction nucleotides: 1. The germline CDR1 and CDR2 sequences are GTSNPN and SVGIG (reference sequence). The CDR3 is 12 amino acids. The CDR3 loop reads CAGDRGSYEQYF. The CDR3 DNA reads as TGTGCCGGGGACAGGGGCTCCTACGAGCAGTACTTC.